This T cell receptor beta chain was profiled in a study of CD8 T cells in Susac syndrome. Controls matched for sex and age were healthy donors. On this clonotype itself: What it recognizes is unknown. Germline and junction disagree at one end, which may indicate a read error.

General observations from the study: The study recognized that its TCR sequencing and HLA analysis covered a relatively small number of individuals.

Random hexamers were used to reverse transcribe the RNA input (0.5 to 1 ug). TCRdb recomputed calls from the immunoSEQ multiplex PCR reads with MiXCR, one row per CDR3 protein. Of roughly 50,000 distinct CDR3 sequences in the sample, about 92% are singletons; the top ten hold roughly 0.45%. Germline CDR1 is SEHNR and CDR2 is FQNEAQ (reference sequence). CDR3 length: 15 residues. Sequencing used CD8+ T cells from PBMCs. The TCR originated in a human donor in good health. The chain recombines TRBV7-9 with TRBJ2-5; 8 bases are a match to TRBD1. DNA for the CDR3: TGTGCCAGCAACTTAGGCGCCAGGGGGCGAGAGACCCAGTACTTC. Translated, it gives CASNLGARGRETQYF.